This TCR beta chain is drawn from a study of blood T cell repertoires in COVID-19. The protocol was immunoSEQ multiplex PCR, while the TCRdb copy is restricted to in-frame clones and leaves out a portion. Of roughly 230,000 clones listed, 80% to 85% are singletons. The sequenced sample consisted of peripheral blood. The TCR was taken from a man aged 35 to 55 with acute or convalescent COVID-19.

CDR3 region: CASSQGGDGGYTF. CDR3 sequence (DNA): TGTGCCAGCAGCCAGGGGGGGGATGGTGGCTACACCTTC. The V and J genes are TRBV3-1 (or the pseudogene TRBV3-2) and TRBJ1-2; tentatively, D is TRBD1 (5 bases). The CDR3 consists of 13 residues. V lost 3 bases, J lost 7 bases, and 12 bases lay in between. CDR1 LGHDT and CDR2 YNNKEL come from the germline V gene (reference sequence).